This T cell receptor beta chain was sequenced in a study of shared clonotypes between healthy human individuals. Regarding the study as a whole: The study found 4.5% to 6% of naive CD4 clonotypes shared across four donors. Among the subsets, naive ones generally showed larger estimated richness than memory ones.

The genomic DNA of each subset was split evenly across several immunoSEQ plates. TCRdb's table, derived via immunoSEQ multiplex PCR, lists solely in-frame clones and lacks some. This sample yields about 1,900,000 clones, of which around 96% are seen a single time; 1% to 1.5% belongs to the top ten. Terminally differentiated effector memory CD45RA+ cells were left out of the naive CD8 fraction, which was CD45RO-negative and positively selected for CCR7. Caucasian adults residing in Nashville, Tennessee made up all the donors. This CDR3 is built from 13 residues. V was shortened by 3 bases and J by 7 bases, with 9 bases between the two germline ends. Germline CDR1 MNHEY, CDR2 SMNVEV (reference sequence). Of note for this clone: Its antigen is not known.

The rearrangement links TRBV27 to TRBJ1-4, with D uncertain. Sequences were obtained from naive CD8+ T cells sorted from blood. The source is a man younger than 35 in good health. CDR3 in DNA: TGTGCCAGCAGTTTCGCCTTTACTGAAAAACTGTTTTTT. Amino acids: CASSFAFTEKLFF.